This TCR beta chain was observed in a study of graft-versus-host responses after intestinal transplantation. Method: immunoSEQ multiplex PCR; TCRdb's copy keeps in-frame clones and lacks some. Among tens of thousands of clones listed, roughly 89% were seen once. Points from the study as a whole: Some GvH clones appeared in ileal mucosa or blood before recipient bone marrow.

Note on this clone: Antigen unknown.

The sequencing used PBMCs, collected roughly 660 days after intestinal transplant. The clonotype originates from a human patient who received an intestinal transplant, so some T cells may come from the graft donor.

CDR3 nucleotides: TGTGCCAGCAGCTTATCCGCTTACGGTTATAGATGGGGTACTGAAGCTTTCTTT. It codes for CASSLSAYGYRWGTEAFF. V usage is TRBV11-2 and J usage is TRBJ1-1; no clear D gene. Trimming took off 2 bases at V and 5 bases at J, with 24 bases between the two ends. The germline V gene has CDR1 SGHAT and CDR2 FQNNGV. CDR3 length equals 18 residues.